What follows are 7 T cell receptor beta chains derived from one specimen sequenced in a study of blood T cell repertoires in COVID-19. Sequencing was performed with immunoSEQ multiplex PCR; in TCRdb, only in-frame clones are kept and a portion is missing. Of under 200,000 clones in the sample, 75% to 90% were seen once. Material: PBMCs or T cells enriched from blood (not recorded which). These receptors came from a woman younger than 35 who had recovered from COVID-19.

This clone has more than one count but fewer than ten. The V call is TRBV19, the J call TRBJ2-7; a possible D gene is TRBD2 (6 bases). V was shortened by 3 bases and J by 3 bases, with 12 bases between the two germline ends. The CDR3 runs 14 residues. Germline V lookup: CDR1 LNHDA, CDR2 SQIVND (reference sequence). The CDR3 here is CASSIGGEVYEQYF. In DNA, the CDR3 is TGTGCCAGTAGTATCGGAGGGGAGGTCTACGAGCAGTACTTC.

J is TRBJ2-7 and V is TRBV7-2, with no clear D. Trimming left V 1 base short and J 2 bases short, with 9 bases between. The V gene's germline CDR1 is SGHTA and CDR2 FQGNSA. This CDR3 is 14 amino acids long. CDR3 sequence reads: CASSLGGQTYEQYF. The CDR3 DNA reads TGTGCCAGCAGCTTAGGCGGTCAAACCTACGAGCAGTACTTC.

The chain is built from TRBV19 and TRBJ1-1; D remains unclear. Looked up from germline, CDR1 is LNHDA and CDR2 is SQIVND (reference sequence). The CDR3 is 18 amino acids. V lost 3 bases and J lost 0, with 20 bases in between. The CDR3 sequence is CASSIPGMGSDLNTEAFF. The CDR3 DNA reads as TGTGCCAGTAGTATTCCCGGGATGGGGTCCGATTTGAACACTGAAGCTTTCTTT.

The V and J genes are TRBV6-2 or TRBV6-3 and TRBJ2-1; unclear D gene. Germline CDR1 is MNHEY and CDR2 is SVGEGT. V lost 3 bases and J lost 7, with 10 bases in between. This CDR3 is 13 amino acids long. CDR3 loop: CASSYHEENEQFF. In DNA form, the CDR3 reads TGTGCCAGCAGTTATCACGAGGAGAATGAGCAGTTCTTC.

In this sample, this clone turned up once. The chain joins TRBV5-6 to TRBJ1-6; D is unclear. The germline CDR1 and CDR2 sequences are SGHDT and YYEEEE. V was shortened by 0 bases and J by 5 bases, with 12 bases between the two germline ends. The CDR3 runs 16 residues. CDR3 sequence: CASSLEREYHNSPLHF. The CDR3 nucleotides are TGTGCCAGCAGCTTGGAGCGGGAGTACCATAATTCACCCCTCCACTTT. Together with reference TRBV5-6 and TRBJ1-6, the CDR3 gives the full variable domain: DAGVTQSPTHLIKTRGQQVTLRCSPKSGHDTVSWYQQALGQGPQFIFQYYEEEERQRGNFPDRFSGHQFPNYSSELNVNALLLGDSALYLCASSLEREYHNSPLHFGNGTRLTVT.

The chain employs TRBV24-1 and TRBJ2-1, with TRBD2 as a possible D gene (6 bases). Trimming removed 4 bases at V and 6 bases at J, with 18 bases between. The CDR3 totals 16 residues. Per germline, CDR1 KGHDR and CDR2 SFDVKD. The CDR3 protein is CATSEPGTLPPNEQFF. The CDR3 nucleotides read TGTGCCACCAGTGAACCCGGGACTCTACCACCCAATGAGCAGTTCTTC.

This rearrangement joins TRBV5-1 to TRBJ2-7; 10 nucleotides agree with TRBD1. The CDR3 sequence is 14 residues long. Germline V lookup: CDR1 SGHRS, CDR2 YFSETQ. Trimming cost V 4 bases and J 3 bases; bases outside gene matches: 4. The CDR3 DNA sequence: TGCGCCAGCAGCAAGGGACAGGGGCTCTACGAGCAGTACTTC. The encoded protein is CASSKGQGLYEQYF.